The clone carrying this TCR beta chain is a singleton in its sample. This entry is derived from a study of blood T cell repertoires in COVID-19. On the study more broadly: Both acute and convalescent COVID-19 samples were obtained from the United States, Italy and Spain. PBMCs, B-cell-depleted T cells, or T cells provided the cDNA or gDNA that made up the material.

Per germline, CDR1 SQVTM and CDR2 ANQGSEA. V lost 7 bases, J lost 3 bases, and 10 bases stayed unmatched. The CDR3 runs 16 residues. Source study methods: It was from reference gene primer amplification that nucleated cell counts were estimated. Sequencing used immunoSEQ multiplex PCR; TCRdb keeps in-frame clones, though not all of them. Clone size and the V and J calls come from that table; the DNA yielded D and trimming. The sample has approximately 70,000 clones; around 90% are singletons. Sequencing was done on a sample of peripheral blood. The sequence came from a human donor with active COVID-19. The donor label of this sample is uncertain. The rearrangement joins TRBV29-1 to TRBJ1-4, with 11 bases lining up with TRBD1. The CDR3 DNA follows: TGCAGCGCAGGGGACAGGGGGAACCCACCTAATGAAAAACTGTTTTTT. As protein: CSAGDRGNPPNEKLFF.